This TCR beta chain was sequenced in a study of T-cell reconstitution after alpha-beta-depleted transplantation in children. Unique molecular identifiers were incorporated into the prepared TCRbeta library. Using its own MiXCR run on the PCR reads, TCRdb lists one record per CDR3 protein. The table shows roughly 220,000 distinct CDR3 sequences, with around 12% occurring only once. The sequence was obtained from a human donor who donated a stem cell graft to a child with acute lymphoblastic leukemia. The sequences come from PBMCs from the stem cell graft donor, collected from the stem cell graft.

CDR3 sequence: CASSQDVSRIVNEQFF. The CDR3 nucleotides read TGTGCCAGCAGCCAAGATGTAAGCCGGATAGTGAATGAGCAGTTCTTC. The chain uses TRBV4-2 and TRBJ2-1; D ambiguous. Per germline, CDR1 LGHNA and CDR2 YNFKEQ. V was clipped by 0 bases and J by 7 bases, with 16 bases between them. The CDR3 extends over 16 amino acids.